These 14 T cell receptor beta chains share one sample of origin, sequenced in a study of shared T cell receptors in the human thymus. The assay was immunoSEQ multiplex PCR, and TCRdb's table has in-frame clones only and misses some. Of 720,000 or so clones listed, around 85% are singletons. These same records also appear under a second study, on human thymus T cells.

Sequences were obtained from thymocytes. These receptors were collected from a girl under three years old with a congenital heart defect.

V is TRBV5-1 and J is TRBJ2-7, with D perhaps TRBD2 (6 bases). From germline, CDR1 is SGHRS and CDR2 YFSETQ. Between the trimmed V and J ends, which lost 5 bases and 2 bases, there was a span of 20 bases. The CDR3 runs 16 residues. CDR3 amino acids: CASSPREGGGAYEQYF. In DNA, the CDR3 is TGCGCCAGCAGTCCCCGAGAGGGAGGTGGGGCCTACGAGCAGTACTTC.

This clone appeared a few times. The chain carries TRBV6-5 and TRBJ2-3; TRBD1 aligns across 8 bases. CDR1 and CDR2 (germline): MNHEY, SVGAGI. V lost 0 bases to trimming and J lost 0 bases; unmatched junction nucleotides: 2. The CDR3 sequence is 16 residues long. CDR3 nucleotide sequence: TGTGCCAGCAGTTACTCAGGGACAGGTAGCACAGATACGCAGTATTTT. This codes for CASSYSGTGSTDTQYF.

V and J are TRBV6-5 and TRBJ1-1; D call uncertain. The CDR3 consists of 14 residues. Germline V gene sequence: CDR1 MNHEY, CDR2 SVGAGI. Trimming removed 6 bases at V and 0 bases at J, with 11 bases between. CDR3 amino acids: CASRKIQLNTEAFF. CDR3 nucleotides: TGTGCCAGCAGAAAAATTCAGTTGAACACTGAAGCTTTCTTT.

V is TRBV10-3 and J is TRBJ2-1; D is perhaps TRBD1 (6 bases). Germline CDR1 reads ENHRY; CDR2 reads SYGVKD. Trimming removed 2 bases at V and 4 bases at J, with 18 bases between. This CDR3 is 17 amino acids long. CDR3 protein: CAISEPWDTLDYNEQFF. CDR3 bases: TGTGCCATCAGTGAGCCCTGGGACACCTTGGATTACAATGAGCAGTTCTTC.

V and J are TRBV5-1 and TRBJ1-2; possible D gene TRBD1, 6 bases. V lost 3 bases to trimming and J lost 8 bases, with 17 bases between them. The germline V gene encodes CDR1 SGHRS and CDR2 YFSETQ. CDR3 length: 14 residues. In DNA, the CDR3 is TGCGCCAGCAGCTCGGATCCACAGGGTACAGGCTACACCTTC. It encodes CASSSDPQGTGYTF.

The genes are TRBV6-5 and TRBJ1-2; 9 nucleotides line up with TRBD1. Trimming cost V 2 bases and J 2 bases; bases outside gene matches: 6. This CDR3 has 16 residues. Germline V gives CDR1 MNHEY, CDR2 SVGAGI. DNA for the CDR3: TGTGCCAGCAGTTACGGGGACAGGGCATGGAACTATGGCTACACCTTC. Translation: CASSYGDRAWNYGYTF.

This clone was counted a single time. The V gene is TRBV5-6, the J gene TRBJ1-2, with no clear D. The CDR3 contains 14 residues. Germline values: CDR1 SGHDT, CDR2 YYEEEE. V lost 7 bases, J lost 4 bases, and 17 bases lay in between. The CDR3 spells CASGPRVLSYGYTF. The CDR3 nucleotides are TGTGCCAGCGGCCCGAGGGTGTTAAGCTATGGCTACACCTTC.

The genes are TRBV28 and TRBJ1-6; TRBD1 is a possible D gene (6 bases). V was clipped by 7 bases and J by 2 bases, with 12 bases between them. The CDR3 length is 15 residues. The germline V gene has CDR1 MDHEN and CDR2 SYDVKM. The CDR3: CASKTGLAYNSPLHF. CDR3 nucleotide sequence: TGTGCCAGCAAAACAGGGCTAGCCTATAATTCACCCCTCCACTTT.

This clone appeared once. The rearrangement joins TRBV29-1 to TRBJ2-1; D is unresolved. The V end lost 0 bases, the J end lost 1 base, and 7 bases lay between the germline ends. The germline V gene encodes CDR1 SQVTM and CDR2 ANQGSEA. The length of the CDR3 is 14 residues. The CDR3 is CSVEETRSYNEQFF. In DNA, the CDR3 is TGCAGCGTTGAAGAGACGCGGTCCTACAATGAGCAGTTCTTC.

This clone has only one observation. The genes are TRBV7-4 and TRBJ2-1, with TRBD2 matching 7 bases. The CDR3 contains 13 residues. Germline V gives CDR1 SGHVT, CDR2 SQSDAQ. V shed 2 bases, J shed 7 bases, and the junction held 2 bases outside the gene matches. The CDR3 spells CASSLSAGNEQFF. CDR3 bases: TGTGCCAGCAGCTTATCAGCGGGAAATGAGCAGTTCTTC.

The chain uses TRBV5-4 and TRBJ1-2, with 8 positions matching TRBD1. This CDR3 region has 13 residues. Losses at the gene ends were 4 bases for V and 5 bases for J; bases not matched to a gene: 4. CDR1 and CDR2 from the germline V gene are SGHNT and YYREEE (reference sequence). CDR3 nucleotide sequence: TGTGCCAGCAGCACAGACAGGGGATATGGCTACACCTTC. Encoded protein: CASSTDRGYGYTF.

The chain carries TRBV5-1 and TRBJ2-7; maybe TRBD2 (6 bases). Germline V gene lookup returns CDR1 SGHRS and CDR2 YFSETQ. Trimming took 5 bases from V and 1 from J, leaving 16 bases between them. There are 15 residues in the CDR3. The CDR3 bases are TGCGCCAGCAGGTGGGACTCCAGGTCGTCCTACGAGCAGTACTTC. This translates into CASRWDSRSSYEQYF.

This chain links TRBV6-6 with TRBJ2-1; 10 bases agree with TRBD2. V trimming: 0 bases; J trimming: 8 bases; junction bases outside the gene matches: 4. The CDR3 length is 15 residues. Germline CDR1 is MNHNY and CDR2 is SVGAGI (reference sequence). The CDR3, as DNA: TGTGCCAGCAGTTACTCGCGACTAGCGGGTTATGAGCAGTTCTTC. This gives the protein CASSYSRLAGYEQFF.

This chain uses TRBV27 with TRBJ2-7; maybe TRBD2 (5 bases). Germline CDR1 and CDR2: MNHEY and SMNVEV (reference sequence). V lost 11 bases and J lost 4, with 18 bases in between. The CDR3 has 13 residues. The CDR3 loop reads CAVGRGSGYEQYF. The CDR3 DNA follows: TGTGCCGTGGGGAGAGGGAGTGGGTACGAGCAGTACTTC.